The 10 T cell receptor beta chains given below trace back to one sample, sequenced in a study of blood T cell repertoires in COVID-19. The data were produced by immunoSEQ multiplex PCR, yet TCRdb's version contains in-frame clones alone and is incomplete. The sample comprises more than 300,000 clones, about nine tenths of which are singletons, and just under 9.5% rests with the top ten. Input material: PBMCs or T cells enriched from blood (not recorded which). The receptors derive from a woman in her 30s who had recovered from COVID-19.

The chain combines TRBV7-2 with TRBJ1-2, with 8 nucleotides matching TRBD1. CDR1 and CDR2 from the germline V gene are SGHTA and FQGNSA. The ends lost 6 bases at V and 0 bases at J; junction bases unmatched: 15. The CDR3 is made up of 18 amino acids. The CDR3 DNA reads TGTGCCAGCAGTTCGACCGGGACAGGCTTTTATACTAACTATGGCTACACCTTC. Protein: CASSSTGTGFYTNYGYTF.

This clone was picked up one time. V is TRBV4-3 and J is TRBJ1-2, with D possibly matching TRBD1 (5 bases). Germline values: CDR1 LGHNA, CDR2 YSLEER. This CDR3 has 18 residues. The V end lost 3 bases, the J end lost 4 bases, and 24 bases lay between the germline ends. CDR3 nucleotide sequence: TGCGCCAGCAGCCAGAGTACCAACGGACCCCCCGGGGGCTATGGCTACACCTTC. This encodes CASSQSTNGPPGGYGYTF.

V gene TRBV18 combines with J gene TRBJ2-7; D ambiguous. Trimming took off 2 bases at V and 1 base at J, with 12 bases between the two ends. Germline V gene sequence: CDR1 KGHSH, CDR2 LQKENI. The CDR3 is 15 residues long. The chain's CDR3 is CASSPRQATSYEQYF. The CDR3 DNA is TGTGCCAGCTCACCAAGACAAGCCACTTCCTACGAGCAGTACTTC.

The chain has TRBV28 and TRBJ2-3, with TRBD1 matching 7 bases. CDR1 and CDR2 (germline): MDHEN, SYDVKM. The CDR3 consists of 12 residues. V trimming: 6 bases; J trimming: 6 bases; junction bases outside the gene matches: 3. This chain's CDR3 is CASREQGDTQYF. For the CDR3, the DNA is TGTGCCAGCAGGGAACAGGGGGATACGCAGTATTTT.

The CDR3: CASSYSVSSRFLYEQYF. CDR3 in DNA: TGTGCCAGCAGTTACTCGGTTTCTAGTAGGTTCCTCTACGAGCAGTACTTC. The J gene is TRBJ2-7, the V gene TRBV6-2 or TRBV6-3; D gene uncertain. Germline CDR1 MNHEY, CDR2 SVGEGT. Trimming took 0 bases from V and 3 from J, leaving 18 bases between them. The CDR3 is 17 amino acids.

This clone turned up a few times. V and J are TRBV27 and TRBJ1-6, with 7 bases aligning to TRBD1. Looked up from germline, CDR1 is MNHEY and CDR2 is SMNVEV (reference sequence). The CDR3 totals 17 residues. The trim removed 6 bases at V and 7 bases at J, leaving 15 bases unmatched. CDR3: CASRLGQADVGNSPLHF. The DNA of the CDR3 is TGTGCCAGCAGGCTTGGACAGGCTGATGTGGGCAATTCACCCCTCCACTTT.

V usage is TRBV9 and J usage is TRBJ1-2, with 9 bases lining up with TRBD1. Germline CDR1 reads SGDLS; CDR2 reads YYNGEE. The J segment lost 4 bases and the V segment lost 0 bases, leaving 7 bases of the junction unmatched. The CDR3 spans 16 residues. CDR3: CASSVARGQGPYGYTF. CDR3 nucleotide sequence: TGTGCCAGCAGCGTAGCTAGGGGACAGGGCCCCTATGGCTACACCTTC. Full variable domain (rest looked up from reference TRBV9 and TRBJ1-2): DSGVTQTPKHLITATGQRVTLRCSPRSGDLSVYWYQQSLDQGLQFLIQYYNGEERAKGNILERFSAQQFPDLHSELNLSSLELGDSALYFCASSVARGQGPYGYTFGSGTRLTVV.

The chain combines TRBV10-3 with TRBJ1-3; 7 bases line up with TRBD1. Unmatched junction bases numbered 11, after V lost 10 bases and J lost 8 bases. The CDR3 is 13 amino acids. Germline lookup yields CDR1 ENHRY and CDR2 SYGVKD. DNA for the CDR3: TGTGCCACCATGCTAGGGGGCGTGGACACCATATATTTT. Its protein product is CATMLGGVDTIYF.

The rearrangement uses TRBV28 and TRBJ2-1; 13 bases match TRBD2. V lost 6 bases to trimming and J lost 8 bases; unmatched junction nucleotides: 10. In germline, CDR1 is MDHEN, CDR2 SYDVKM. The CDR3 is made up of 16 amino acids. The CDR3 here is CASSTAGLAGAHEQFF. CDR3 bases: TGTGCCAGCAGCACTGCTGGACTAGCGGGAGCCCATGAGCAGTTCTTC.

V gene TRBV6-5 combines with J gene TRBJ2-7; 8 bases agree with TRBD2. Per the germline V gene, CDR1 is MNHEY and CDR2 is SVGAGI. The V and J ends lost 8 bases and 4 bases, in that order; junction bases with no gene match: 13. The CDR3 is 15 residues long. The CDR3 is CASGTRSRWIYEQYF. The CDR3 DNA is TGTGCCAGCGGGACTAGGTCCCGATGGATTTACGAGCAGTACTTC.